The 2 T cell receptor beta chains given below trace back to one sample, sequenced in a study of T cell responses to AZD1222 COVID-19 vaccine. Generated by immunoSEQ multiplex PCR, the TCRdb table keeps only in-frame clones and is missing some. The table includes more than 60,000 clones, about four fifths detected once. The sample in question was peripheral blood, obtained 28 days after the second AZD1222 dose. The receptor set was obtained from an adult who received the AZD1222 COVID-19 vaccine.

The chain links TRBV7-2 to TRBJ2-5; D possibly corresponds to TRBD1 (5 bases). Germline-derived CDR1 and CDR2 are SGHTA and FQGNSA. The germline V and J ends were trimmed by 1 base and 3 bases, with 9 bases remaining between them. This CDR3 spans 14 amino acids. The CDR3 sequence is CASSLDRQKETQYF. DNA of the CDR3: TGTGCCAGCAGCTTAGACAGGCAGAAAGAGACCCAGTACTTC.

The CDR3 bases are TGTGCCGCCGGGACACCCCGTGAAAAACTGTTTTTT. Protein sequence: CAAGTPREKLFF. The rearrangement joins TRBV10-3 to TRBJ1-4, with D perhaps matching TRBD1 (6 bases). With 11 bases removed from V and 7 bases from J, the gap between germline ends came to 14 bases. The CDR3 totals 12 residues. CDR1 ENHRY and CDR2 SYGVKD come from the germline V gene.